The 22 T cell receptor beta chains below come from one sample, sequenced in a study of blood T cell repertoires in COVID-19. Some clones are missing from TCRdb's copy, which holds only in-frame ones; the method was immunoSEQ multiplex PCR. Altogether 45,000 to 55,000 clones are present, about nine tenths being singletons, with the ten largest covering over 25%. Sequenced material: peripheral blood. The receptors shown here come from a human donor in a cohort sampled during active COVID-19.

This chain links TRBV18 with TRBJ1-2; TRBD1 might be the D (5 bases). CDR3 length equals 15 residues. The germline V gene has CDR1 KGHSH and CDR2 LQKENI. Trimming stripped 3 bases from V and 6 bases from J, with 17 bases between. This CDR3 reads CASSPGPAGGNGYTF. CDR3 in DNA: TGTGCCAGCTCACCGGGGCCCGCTGGTGGAAATGGCTACACCTTC.

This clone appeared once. CDR3 protein: CASSFPTGQETQYF. CDR3 bases: TGTGCCAGCAGCTTCCCGACAGGGCAAGAGACCCAGTACTTC. The chain links TRBV7-9 to TRBJ2-5; 7 bases map to TRBD1. Germline V gives CDR1 SEHNR, CDR2 FQNEAQ (reference sequence). Trimming removed 3 bases from V and 2 bases from J; junction bases left unmatched: 3. The CDR3 runs 14 residues. Looking up the rest from reference TRBV7-9 and TRBJ2-5 gives the full variable domain: DTGVSQNPRHKITKRGQNVTFRCDPISEHNRLYWYRQTLGQGPEFLTYFQNEAQLEKSRLLSDRFSAERPKGSFSTLEIQRTEQGDSAMYLCASSFPTGQETQYFGPGTRLLVL.

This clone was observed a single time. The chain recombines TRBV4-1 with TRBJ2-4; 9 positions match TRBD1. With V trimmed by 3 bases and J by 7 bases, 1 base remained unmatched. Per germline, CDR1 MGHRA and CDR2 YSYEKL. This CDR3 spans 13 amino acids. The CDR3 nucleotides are TGCGCCAGCAGCCAGGGACAGGGCAACATTCAGTACTTC. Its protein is CASSQGQGNIQYF.

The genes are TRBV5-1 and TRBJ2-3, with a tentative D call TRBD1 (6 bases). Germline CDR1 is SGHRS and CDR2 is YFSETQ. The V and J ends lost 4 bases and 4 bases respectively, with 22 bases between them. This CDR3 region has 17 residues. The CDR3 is CASSALDSIGLPDTQYF. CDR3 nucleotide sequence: TGCGCCAGCAGCGCCCTGGACAGTATAGGCCTACCAGATACGCAGTATTTT.

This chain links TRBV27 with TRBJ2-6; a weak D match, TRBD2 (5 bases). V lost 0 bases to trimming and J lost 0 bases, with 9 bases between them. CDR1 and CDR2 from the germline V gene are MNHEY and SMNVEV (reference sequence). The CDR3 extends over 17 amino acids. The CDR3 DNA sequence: TGTGCCAGCAGTTTATCGATAGGGAGCTCTGGGGCCAACGTCCTGACTTTC. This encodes CASSLSIGSSGANVLTF.

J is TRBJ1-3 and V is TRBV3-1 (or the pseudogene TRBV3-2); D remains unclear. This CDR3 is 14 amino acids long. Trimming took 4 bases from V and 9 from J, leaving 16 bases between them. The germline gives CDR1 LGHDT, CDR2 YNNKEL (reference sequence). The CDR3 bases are TGTGCCAGCAGCCGCCCCTCAACGGTTGGCACCATATATTTT. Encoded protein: CASSRPSTVGTIYF.

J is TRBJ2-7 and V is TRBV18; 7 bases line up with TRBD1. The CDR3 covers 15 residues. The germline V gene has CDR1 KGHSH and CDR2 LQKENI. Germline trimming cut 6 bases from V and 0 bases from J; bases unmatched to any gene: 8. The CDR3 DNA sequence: TGTGCCAGCTCCCGCGGACAGGATCGCTCCTACGAGCAGTACTTC. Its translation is CASSRGQDRSYEQYF.

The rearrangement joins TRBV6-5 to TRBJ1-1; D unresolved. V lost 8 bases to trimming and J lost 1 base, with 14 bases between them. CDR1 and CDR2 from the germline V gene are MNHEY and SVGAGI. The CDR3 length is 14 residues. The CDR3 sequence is CASAPRVQNTEAFF. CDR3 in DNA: TGTGCCAGCGCTCCACGGGTTCAGAACACTGAAGCTTTCTTT.

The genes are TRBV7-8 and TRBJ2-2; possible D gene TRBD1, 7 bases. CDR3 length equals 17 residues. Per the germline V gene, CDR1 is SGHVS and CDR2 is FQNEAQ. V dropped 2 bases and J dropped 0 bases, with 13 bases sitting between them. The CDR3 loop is CASSLRRGPTNTGELFF. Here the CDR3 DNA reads TGTGCCAGCAGCTTACGGAGGGGGCCGACGAACACCGGGGAGCTGTTTTTT. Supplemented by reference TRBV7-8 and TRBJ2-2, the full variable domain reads GAGVSQSPRYKVAKRGQDVALRCDPISGHVSLFWYQQALGQGPEFLTYFQNEAQLDKSGLPSDRFFAERPEGSVSTLKIQRTQQEDSAVYLCASSLRRGPTNTGELFFGEGSRLTVL.

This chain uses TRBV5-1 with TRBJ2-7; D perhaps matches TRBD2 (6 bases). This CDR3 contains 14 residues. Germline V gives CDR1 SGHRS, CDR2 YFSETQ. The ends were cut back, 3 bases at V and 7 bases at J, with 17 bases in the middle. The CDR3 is CASSSPGTLWEQYF. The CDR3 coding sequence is TGCGCCAGCAGCTCTCCGGGGACTCTATGGGAGCAGTACTTC.

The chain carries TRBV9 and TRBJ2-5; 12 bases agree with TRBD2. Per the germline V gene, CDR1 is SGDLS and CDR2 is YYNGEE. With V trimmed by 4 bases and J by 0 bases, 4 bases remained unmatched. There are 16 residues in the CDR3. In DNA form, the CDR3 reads TGTGCCAGCAGCCGAGGGACTAGCGGGTACCAAGAGACCCAGTACTTC. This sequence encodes CASSRGTSGYQETQYF.

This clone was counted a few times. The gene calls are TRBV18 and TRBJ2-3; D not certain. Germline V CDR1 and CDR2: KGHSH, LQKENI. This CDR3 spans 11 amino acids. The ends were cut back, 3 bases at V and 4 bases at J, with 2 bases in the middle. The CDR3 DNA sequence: TGTGCCAGCTCACCCTCAGATACGCAGTATTTT. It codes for CASSPSDTQYF.

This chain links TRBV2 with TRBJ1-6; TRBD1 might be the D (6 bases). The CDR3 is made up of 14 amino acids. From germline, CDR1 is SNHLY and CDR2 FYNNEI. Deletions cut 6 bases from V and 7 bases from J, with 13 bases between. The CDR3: CASSPTGKNSPLHF. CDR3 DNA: TGTGCCAGCAGCCCCACAGGGAAGAATTCACCCCTCCACTTT.

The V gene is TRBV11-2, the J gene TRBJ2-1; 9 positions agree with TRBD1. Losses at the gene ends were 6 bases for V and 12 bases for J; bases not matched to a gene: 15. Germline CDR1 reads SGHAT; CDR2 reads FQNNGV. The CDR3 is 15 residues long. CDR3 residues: CASRGTGGAKGVQFF. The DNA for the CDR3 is TGTGCCAGCAGGGGAACAGGGGGCGCGAAGGGGGTGCAGTTCTTC.

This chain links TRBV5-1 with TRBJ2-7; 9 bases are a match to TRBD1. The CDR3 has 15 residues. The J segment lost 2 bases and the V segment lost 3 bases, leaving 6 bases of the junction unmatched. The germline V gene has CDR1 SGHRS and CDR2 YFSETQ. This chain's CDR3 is CASSSRTGATYEQYF. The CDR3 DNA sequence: TGCGCCAGCAGCTCACGGACAGGGGCTACCTACGAGCAGTACTTC. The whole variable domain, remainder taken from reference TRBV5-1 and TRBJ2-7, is KAGVTQTPRYLIKTRGQQVTLSCSPISGHRSVSWYQQTPGQGLQFLFEYFSETQRNKGNFPGRFSGRQFSNSRSEMNVSTLELGDSALYLCASSSRTGATYEQYFGPGTRLTVT.

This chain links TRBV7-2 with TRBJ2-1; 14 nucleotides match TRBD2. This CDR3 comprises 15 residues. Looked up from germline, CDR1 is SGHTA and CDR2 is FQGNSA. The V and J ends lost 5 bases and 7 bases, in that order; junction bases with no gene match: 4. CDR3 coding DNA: TGTGCCAGCAGCCCAGGGACTAGCGGGAGTAATGAGCAGTTCTTC. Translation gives CASSPGTSGSNEQFF.

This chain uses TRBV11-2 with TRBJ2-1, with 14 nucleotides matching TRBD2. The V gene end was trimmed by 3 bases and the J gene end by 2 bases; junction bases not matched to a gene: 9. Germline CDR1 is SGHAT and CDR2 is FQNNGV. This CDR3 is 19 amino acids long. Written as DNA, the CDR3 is TGTGCCAGCAGCTTGACGACTGGACTAGCGGGAGGCCCCTACAATGAGCAGTTCTTC. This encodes CASSLTTGLAGGPYNEQFF.

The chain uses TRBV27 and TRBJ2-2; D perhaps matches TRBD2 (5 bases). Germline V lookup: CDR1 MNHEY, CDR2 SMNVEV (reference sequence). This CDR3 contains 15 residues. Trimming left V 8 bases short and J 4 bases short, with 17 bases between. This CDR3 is CASLPLRTSTGELFF. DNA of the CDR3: TGTGCCAGCTTACCCCTTAGGACTTCCACCGGGGAGCTGTTTTTT.

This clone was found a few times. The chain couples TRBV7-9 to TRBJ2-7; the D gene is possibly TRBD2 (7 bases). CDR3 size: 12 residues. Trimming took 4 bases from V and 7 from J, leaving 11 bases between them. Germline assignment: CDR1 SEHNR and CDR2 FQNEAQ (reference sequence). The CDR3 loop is CASSSKGGEQYF. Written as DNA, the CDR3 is TGTGCCAGCAGCTCCAAGGGGGGGGAGCAGTACTTC.

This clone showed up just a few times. CDR3 amino acids: CASSSPVYEQYF. The CDR3 DNA sequence: TGTGCCAGCAGTTCTCCCGTCTACGAGCAGTACTTC. J is TRBJ2-7 and V is TRBV28; D is ambiguous. This CDR3 region has 12 residues. Between the trimmed V and J ends, which lost 4 bases and 3 bases, there was a span of 7 bases. CDR1 is MDHEN and CDR2 is SYDVKM in the germline V gene.

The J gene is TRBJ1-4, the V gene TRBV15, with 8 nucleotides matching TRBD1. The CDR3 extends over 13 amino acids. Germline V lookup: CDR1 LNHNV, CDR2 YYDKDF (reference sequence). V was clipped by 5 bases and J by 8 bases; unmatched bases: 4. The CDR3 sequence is CATSGQGGEKLFF. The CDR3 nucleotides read TGTGCCACCAGCGGACAGGGCGGCGAAAAACTGTTTTTT.

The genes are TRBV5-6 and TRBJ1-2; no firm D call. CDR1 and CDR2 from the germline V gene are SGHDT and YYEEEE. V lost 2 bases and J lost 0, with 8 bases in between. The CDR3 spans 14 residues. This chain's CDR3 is CASSLPRANYGYTF. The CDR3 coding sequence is TGTGCCAGCAGCTTACCGCGAGCTAACTATGGCTACACCTTC.